This TCR beta chain was sequenced for a study of blood T cell repertoires in COVID-19. Study-wide background: Both acute and convalescent COVID-19 samples were obtained from the United States, Italy and Spain.

Here immunoSEQ multiplex PCR was the method, and the copy in TCRdb shows in-frame clones only, minus some. The table shows approximately 190,000 clones, with under 90% occurring only once. This receptor was identified in a human donor in a cohort sampled during active COVID-19. The sequencing input was peripheral blood.

The CDR3 reads CATTAGVSGEAFF. For the CDR3, the DNA is TGTGCCACTACGGCGGGGGTGAGTGGTGAAGCTTTCTTT. The chain links TRBV24-1 to TRBJ1-1; maybe TRBD1 (5 bases). The V and J ends lost 10 bases and 7 bases respectively, with 18 bases between them. This CDR3 contains 13 residues. Germline CDR1 and CDR2: KGHDR and SFDVKD.